The rows below give T cell receptor beta chains drawn from one sample of a study of blood T cell repertoires in COVID-19. Assay used: immunoSEQ multiplex PCR; TCRdb lists only in-frame clones, some missing. Among roughly 140,000 clones listed, about nine tenths were seen once. Sequencing was performed on peripheral blood. These TCRs come from a human donor in a cohort sampled during active COVID-19. CDR3s include the opening cysteine and the closing phenylalanine or tryptophan. The D gene is left open where the match is weak. Only part of the rows carry a size: once, few, many, or a class if the clone is expanded.

>TRBV28|.|TRBJ1-2|.
CASSLRAGYYGYTF
TGTGCCAGCAGTCTAAGGGCAGGGTACTATGGCTACACCTTC
>TRBV5-1|.|TRBJ2-3|.
CASSLAVFQTASTDTQYF
TGCGCCAGCAGCTTGGCAGTATTTCAGACAGCTAGCACAGATACGCAGTATTTT
>TRBV11-3|.|TRBJ2-7|.
CASSLDSYEQYF
TGTGCCAGCAGCTTAGATAGTTACGAGCAGTACTTC
>TRBV7-8|.|TRBJ2-1|TRBD2
CASSTGTSGRASNEQFF
TGTGCCAGCAGCACCGGGACTAGCGGGAGGGCTAGCAATGAGCAGTTCTTC
>TRBV7-2|.|TRBJ2-5|TRBD1
CASSIGTAQETQYF
TGTGCCAGCAGCATAGGGACAGCCCAAGAGACCCAGTACTTC
>TRBV18|.|TRBJ2-6|.
CASSQSGAGANVLTF
TGTGCCAGCTCACAATCAGGGGCTGGGGCCAACGTCCTGACTTTC
>TRBV6-5|.|TRBJ1-4|.
CASRGGLNEKLFF
TGTGCCAGCAGGGGGGGGCTTAATGAAAAACTGTTTTTT
>TRBV15|once|TRBJ1-1|TRBD1
CATSYHRGLAFF
TGTGCCACCAGCTACCACAGGGGGCTCGCTTTCTTT
>TRBV4-1|.|TRBJ2-3|TRBD1
CASGSLRGLTDTQYF
TGCGCCAGCGGATCCCTGAGGGGGCTCACAGATACGCAGTATTTT
>TRBV2|.|TRBJ2-2|.
CASSFGRGNTGELFF
TGTGCCAGCAGTTTCGGCAGGGGGAACACCGGGGAGCTGTTTTTT
>TRBV5-6|few|TRBJ2-7|TRBD2
CASSRKPGLAARRAYEQYF
TGTGCCAGCAGCAGAAAGCCGGGACTAGCGGCACGCCGAGCCTACGAGCAGTACTTC
>TRBV5-1|once|TRBJ2-7|TRBD1
CASSLRTGSHEQYF
TGCGCCAGCAGCCTGCGGACAGGGTCCCACGAGCAGTACTTC
>TRBV10-1|.|TRBJ1-1|TRBD1
CASKLCGGGTANTEAFF
TGCGCCAGCAAACTTTGTGGAGGTGGGACAGCGAACACTGAAGCTTTCTTT
>TRBV9|.|TRBJ2-1|.
CASSVANGGNNEQFF
TGTGCCAGCAGCGTAGCGAACGGGGGAAACAATGAGCAGTTCTTC
>TRBV9|.|TRBJ2-3|TRBD2
CASSVEASGNTDTQYF
TGTGCCAGCAGCGTAGAGGCTAGCGGGAACACAGATACGCAGTATTTT
>TRBV15|.|TRBJ1-1|.
CATSRKRGNIMNTEAFF
TGTGCCACCAGCAGAAAAAGGGGAAACATCATGAACACTGAAGCTTTCTTT
>TRBV5-1|.|TRBJ2-1|TRBD1
CASSLIPRQGAANEQFF
TGCGCCAGCAGCTTGATCCCTCGACAGGGGGCTGCCAATGAGCAGTTCTTC
>TRBV6-5|.|TRBJ2-7|TRBD1
CASRYGQGASYEQYF
TGTGCCAGCAGGTACGGACAGGGAGCATCCTACGAGCAGTACTTC
>TRBV5-1|.|TRBJ1-1|.
CASSDTVGAFF
TGCGCCAGCAGCGACACGGTCGGAGCTTTCTTT
>TRBV24-1|.|TRBJ2-1|TRBD2
CATSDFRLAGSNEQFF
TGTGCCACCAGTGATTTTCGGCTAGCGGGTAGCAATGAGCAGTTCTTC
>TRBV19|.|TRBJ2-5|TRBD2
CASTKTSGQETQYF
TGTGCCAGTACGAAGACTAGCGGACAAGAGACCCAGTACTTC
>TRBV14|.|TRBJ1-3|TRBD1
CASSTGAGNTIYF
TGTGCCAGCAGCACAGGGGCTGGAAACACCATATATTTT
>TRBV7-3|.|TRBJ2-3|TRBD2
CASSLTPAGVYTDTQYF
TGTGCCAGCAGCTTAACCCCAGCGGGGGTGTACACAGATACGCAGTATTTT
>TRBV4-3|.|TRBJ1-3|TRBD1
CASSQEQGARRGNTIYF
TGCGCCAGCAGCCAAGAACAGGGGGCGCGACGTGGAAACACCATATATTTT
>TRBV3-1/TRBV3-2|.|TRBJ1-6|TRBD1
CASSQGQDNSPLHF
TGTGCCAGCAGCCAGGGACAGGATAATTCACCCCTCCACTTT
>TRBV4-1|once|TRBJ2-7|.
CARIGGESRWDEQYF
TGCGCCAGGATCGGTGGGGAGTCTAGATGGGACGAGCAGTACTTC
>TRBV15|.|TRBJ2-1|.
CATSRDQGFKEQFF
TGTGCCACCAGCAGAGACCAGGGGTTTAAGGAGCAGTTCTTC